This TCR beta chain was sequenced in a study of glioma-infiltrating T cells after dendritic cell vaccination. General study results and limits: The cohort had few patients with full blood and tumor sets.

Time point: after dendritic cell vaccination, including at tumor progression/relapse. Only patients with spare fresh-frozen tumor and over two years of follow-up were included. Blood PBMC samples: pre-vaccination, two weeks post third vaccination, and at tumor progression. The primer mix had 60 V beta and 13 J beta primers. Produced via immunoSEQ multiplex PCR; TCRdb's table is partial and in-frame only. Of 55,000 to 75,000 clones in the sample, around 83% are singletons; the top ten hold 15% to 18%. For this clone: Antigen specificity is unknown.

There are 14 residues in the CDR3. V was cut by 10 bases and J by 4 bases, with 20 bases left in between. Germline CDR1 is ENHRY and CDR2 is SYGVKD. The starting material was blood, obtained after dendritic cell vaccination. The chain is built from TRBV10-3 and TRBJ2-7, with a weak D call TRBD1 (6 bases). The TCR originated in a human donor with glioblastoma. The CDR3 region has the DNA TGTGCCACCCTCCTAGGACAGAATCGATACGAGCAGTACTTC. Amino acid sequence: CATLLGQNRYEQYF.